What follows is one TCR beta chain and its context. The antigen remains unidentified. Looked up from germline, CDR1 is LGHNA and CDR2 is YNFKEQ. V was pared by 4 bases and J by 5 bases, with 15 bases between. The CDR3 has 15 amino acids. The sample originates from a study of OX40 agonist ivuxolimab in advanced cancers. Method: immunoSEQ multiplex PCR; TCRdb's copy keeps in-frame clones and lacks some. The data show some 69,000 clones, roughly nine tenths seen once. General observations from the study: At 0.1 to 3.0 mg/kg, clonal expansion of CD4+ and CD8+ blood T cells had occurred by week 6.

The rearrangement joins TRBV4-2 to TRBJ2-1, with D tentatively TRBD2 (5 bases). The sample consisted of CD4+ or CD8+ T cells sorted from blood, taken in a trial of the OX40 agonist ivuxolimab. This sequence originates from an adult with an advanced solid tumor such as melanoma, head and neck, liver or kidney cancer. The CDR3 DNA sequence: TGTGCCAGCAGCCTGGGGTATGGGGAGAACAATGAGCAGTTCTTC. Encoded protein: CASSLGYGENNEQFF.